This T cell receptor (beta chain) is drawn from a study of cytomegalovirus exposure and HLA in healthy donors. Study results and caveats: Within the data, a cluster of highly shared sequence variants was likely a sequencing artifact. A prior analysis recorded that most TCR beta V segments were productive about 87% or about 30% of the time.

The PCR ran on 60 Vbeta and 13 Jbeta primers. Clones were read by immunoSEQ multiplex PCR, and TCRdb kept only the in-frame ones, dropping some. This table holds around 63,000 clones. The CDR3 consists of 14 residues. V lost 5 bases and J lost 6; bases outside the gene matches: 5. Per germline, CDR1 MNHEY and CDR2 SVGAGI. Details on this clone: Its antigen is not known.

The chain links TRBV6-5 to TRBJ2-7; 12 nucleotides agree with TRBD1. The receptor was isolated from a woman aged 30 to 39 in good health and CMV-seronegative. Sequences were obtained from PBMCs. CDR3 in amino acids: CASSQGQGAREQYF. The CDR3 DNA reads as TGTGCCAGCAGTCAGGGACAGGGGGCGCGCGAGCAGTACTTC.